The 13 T cell receptor beta chains below come from one sample, sequenced in a study of human T cells and chemical hapten exposure. Someone pulled total RNA out of unfractionated whole blood. The library tagged individual cDNA molecules with unique molecular identifiers. TCRdb re-called the reads through MiXCR, storing one row per CDR3 protein. Altogether 100,000 to 150,000 distinct CDR3 sequences are present, around 8.5% being singletons, with the ten largest covering approximately 1.5%. Sequencing was performed on whole blood. Source of these receptors: a human donor in good health. Some clones in this sample may be carry-over from other donors' samples.

The rearrangement links TRBV6-2 or TRBV6-3 to TRBJ2-5, with a possible D match to TRBD1 (6 bases). CDR1 is MNHEY and CDR2 is SVGEGT in the germline V gene. Trimming shortened V by 4 bases and J by 1 base, and 10 bases separated the two germline ends. The length of the CDR3 is 14 residues. The CDR3 nucleotides read TGTGCCAGCAGTTCCTGGACAGTCCAAGAGACCCAGTACTTC. Residues: CASSSWTVQETQYF.

The rearrangement uses TRBV29-1 and TRBJ2-7; 8 bases are a match to TRBD1. Germline V CDR1 and CDR2: SQVTM, ANQGSEA. V lost 3 bases, J lost 5 bases, and 6 bases stayed unmatched. The CDR3 is made up of 13 amino acids. The CDR3 sequence is CSVEGQAINEQYF. As DNA, the CDR3 is TGCAGCGTTGAGGGACAGGCAATCAACGAGCAGTACTTC.

The rearrangement joins TRBV6-6 to TRBJ2-1; perhaps D is TRBD1 or TRBD2 (5 bases each). The V end lost 5 bases, the J end lost 4 bases, and 18 bases lay between the germline ends. The germline gives CDR1 MNHNY, CDR2 SVGAGI (reference sequence). There are 16 residues in the CDR3. The CDR3 DNA reads as TGTGCCAGCAGTACCCCCCCTAGGGGAGCTTACAATGAGCAGTTCTTC. Protein sequence: CASSTPPRGAYNEQFF.

The chain links TRBV5-1 to TRBJ2-3, with 13 bases fitting TRBD2. The V segment lost 4 bases and the J segment 4 bases; nucleotides outside the gene matches: 9. Germline V gene sequence: CDR1 SGHRS, CDR2 YFSETQ. The CDR3 runs 17 residues. CDR3 sequence (DNA): TGCGCCAGCAGCCCCTACGGACTAGCGGGAGTTTCAGATACGCAGTATTTT. Its translation is CASSPYGLAGVSDTQYF.

This clonotype was recorded at least ten times. The chain uses TRBV2 and TRBJ1-5, with D possibly TRBD1 on 5 matching bases. From germline, CDR1 is SNHLY and CDR2 FYNNEI. The CDR3 contains 16 residues. The V end lost 3 bases, the J end lost 7 bases, and 19 bases lay between the germline ends. DNA for the CDR3: TGTGCCAGCAGTGAGCGTTTATGGGGGAATGCCCAGCCCCAGCATTTT. As protein: CASSERLWGNAQPQHF.

The gene calls are TRBV7-9 and TRBJ2-7, with TRBD1 matching over 8 bases. The trim removed 0 bases at V and 1 base at J, leaving 8 bases unmatched. From germline, CDR1 is SEHNR and CDR2 FQNEAQ (reference sequence). The CDR3 runs to 17 residues. The CDR3 DNA follows: TGTGCCAGCAGCTTAGCCGGACAGGGAGAGGAATCCTACGAGCAGTACTTC. Translated, it gives CASSLAGQGEESYEQYF.

The CDR3 nucleotides read TGTGCCAGCTCAACTGGACAGGGTAATAGCAATCAGCCCCAGCATTTT. It specifies CASSTGQGNSNQPQHF. V usage is TRBV18 and J usage is TRBJ1-5; the match to TRBD1 covers 8 bases. Germline V lookup: CDR1 KGHSH, CDR2 LQKENI. The V gene end was trimmed by 5 bases and the J gene end by 0 bases; junction bases not matched to a gene: 6. The CDR3 has 16 residues.

The rearrangement joins TRBV11-2 to TRBJ2-3, with D unresolved. The V end lost 3 bases, the J end lost 5 bases, and 6 bases lay between the germline ends. The CDR3 runs to 12 residues. Per germline, CDR1 SGHAT and CDR2 FQNNGV. The CDR3 nucleotides are TGTGCCAGCAGCTTTCTTCAAGATACGCAGTATTTT. This sequence encodes CASSFLQDTQYF.

This chain uses TRBV6-2 or TRBV6-3 with TRBJ1-1; 10 bases are a match to TRBD1. CDR1 is MNHEY and CDR2 is SVGEGT in the germline V gene. The junction had 7 bases not matched to a gene; V was cut back by 6 bases and J by 3 bases. This CDR3 region has 15 residues. The CDR3 loop is CASRGRTGGDTEAFF. CDR3 in DNA: TGTGCCAGCAGAGGCCGGACAGGGGGAGACACTGAAGCTTTCTTT.

This clonotype was detected ten times or more. This sequence joins TRBV6-5 and TRBJ2-2; tentative D call: TRBD1 (6 bases). The V end was cut by 2 bases, the J end by 2 bases, with 12 bases between. Germline CDR1 and CDR2: MNHEY and SVGAGI. The CDR3 covers 16 residues. In nucleotides, the CDR3 is TGTGCCAGCAGTTACACTGGGACACCAAACACCGGGGAGCTGTTTTTT. Protein sequence: CASSYTGTPNTGELFF.

There are many counts of this clonotype. V gene TRBV14 combines with J gene TRBJ2-2; maybe TRBD2 (5 bases). Germline CDR1 SGHDN, CDR2 FVKESK. The CDR3 runs 16 residues. V lost 4 bases and J lost 0, with 12 bases in between. The CDR3 coding sequence is TGTGCCAGCAGCCTGCGGGCAGCCGCGAACACCGGGGAGCTGTTTTTT. This encodes CASSLRAAANTGELFF. The full variable domain, with the rest looked up from reference TRBV14 and TRBJ2-2, is EAGVTQFPSHSVIEKGQTVTLRCDPISGHDNLYWYRRVMGKEIKFLLHFVKESKQDESGMPNNRFLAERTGGTYSTLKVQPAELEDSGVYFCASSLRAAANTGELFFGEGSRLTVL.

This clonotype was seen only a few times. This chain joins TRBV9 and TRBJ2-7; 7 bases align to TRBD2. From germline, CDR1 is SGDLS and CDR2 YYNGEE. The CDR3 length is 16 residues. With V trimmed by 3 bases and J by 6 bases, 15 bases remained unmatched. CDR3 residues: CASSGETSSFLGEQYF. The DNA for the CDR3 is TGTGCCAGCAGCGGCGAGACTAGCAGTTTTTTAGGCGAGCAGTACTTC.

Regarding this clonotype: At one of its ends the junction is not consistent with the germline gene, which may arise from a read error. The chain is built from TRBV5-4 and TRBJ2-3; the D gene is possibly TRBD1 (7 bases). CDR3 size: 18 residues. Germline V gives CDR1 SGHNT, CDR2 YYREEE (reference sequence). The CDR3 here is CANSWDRRGGGVGDTQYF. CDR3 nucleotide sequence: TGTGCCAACAGCTGGGACCGTCGAGGAGGGGGCGTGGGGGATACGCAGTATTTT.